A selection of T cell receptor beta chains follows, all from one sample in a study of blood T cell repertoires in COVID-19. Data came from immunoSEQ multiplex PCR; TCRdb stores just in-frame clones and leaves some out. The table records a few hundred thousand clones, approximately 84% of them present only once. The sample taken for sequencing was peripheral blood. Source of these receptors: a person aged 70 to 85 with COVID-19, enrolled during active disease. The CDR3 runs from the conserved cysteine through the conserved F or W. The D gene is left open where the match is weak. The size entry is marked missing in some rows and otherwise reads once, few, many or a size class.

V gene: TRBV18; D gene: -; J gene: TRBJ1-6; clone size: -; CDR3 protein: CASSPGARESPLHF; CDR3 DNA: TGTGCCAGCTCACCAGGGGCGCGGGAATCACCCCTCCACTTT
V gene: TRBV7-8; D gene: TRBD2; J gene: TRBJ2-7; clone size: -; CDR3 protein: CASSLAQGLAGGREQYF; CDR3 DNA: TGTGCCAGCAGCTTAGCGCAAGGACTAGCGGGGGGGCGTGAGCAGTACTTC
V gene: TRBV18; D gene: -; J gene: TRBJ2-1; clone size: once; CDR3 protein: CASSLSGSYNEQFF; CDR3 DNA: TGTGCCAGCTCACTCAGCGGCTCCTACAATGAGCAGTTCTTC
V gene: TRBV10-3; D gene: -; J gene: TRBJ1-3; clone size: -; CDR3 protein: CAISEWGDPSGNTIYF; CDR3 DNA: TGTGCCATCAGTGAGTGGGGAGATCCGTCTGGAAACACCATATATTTT
V gene: TRBV6-2/TRBV6-3; D gene: TRBD2; J gene: TRBJ2-5; clone size: -; CDR3 protein: CASSYGTSGIQETQYF; CDR3 DNA: TGTGCCAGCAGTTACGGGACTAGCGGAATCCAAGAGACCCAGTACTTC
V gene: TRBV28; D gene: -; J gene: TRBJ1-5; clone size: -; CDR3 protein: CASRNPTETQHF; CDR3 DNA: TGTGCCAGCAGGAACCCCACAGAGACCCAGCATTTT
V gene: TRBV5-1; D gene: TRBD1; J gene: TRBJ1-2; clone size: -; CDR3 protein: CASTRDSNYGYTF; CDR3 DNA: TGCGCCAGTACGAGGGACAGTAACTATGGCTACACCTTC
V gene: TRBV27; D gene: -; J gene: TRBJ2-7; clone size: -; CDR3 protein: CASSLRGYEQYF; CDR3 DNA: TGTGCCAGCAGTCTCAGGGGCTACGAGCAGTACTTC
V gene: TRBV3-1/TRBV3-2; D gene: TRBD2; J gene: TRBJ2-1; clone size: -; CDR3 protein: CASSQGSRQGTSGRFF; CDR3 DNA: TGTGCCAGCAGCCAAGGGTCTCGACAGGGGACTAGCGGGAGATTCTTC
V gene: TRBV12-3/TRBV12-4; D gene: -; J gene: TRBJ1-3; clone size: -; CDR3 protein: CASSSGNTIYF; CDR3 DNA: TGTGCCAGCAGTTCGGGAAACACCATATATTTT
V gene: TRBV28; D gene: -; J gene: TRBJ2-5; clone size: -; CDR3 protein: CASNGVGETQYF; CDR3 DNA: TGTGCCAGCAACGGGGTGGGAGAGACCCAGTACTTC
V gene: TRBV11-2; D gene: TRBD1; J gene: TRBJ1-1; clone size: -; CDR3 protein: CASSLQSVAGGLDTEAFF; CDR3 DNA: TGTGCCAGCAGCTTACAGTCTGTGGCAGGGGGCTTGGACACTGAAGCTTTCTTT
V gene: TRBV5-1; D gene: -; J gene: TRBJ2-1; clone size: -; CDR3 protein: CASSSIAALNEQFF; CDR3 DNA: TGCGCCAGCAGCTCTATAGCGGCACTAAATGAGCAGTTCTTC
V gene: TRBV7-9; D gene: -; J gene: TRBJ2-5; clone size: once; CDR3 protein: CASSLIEETQYF; CDR3 DNA: TGTGCCAGCAGCCTAATAGAAGAGACCCAGTACTTC
V gene: TRBV4-2; D gene: TRBD1; J gene: TRBJ1-4; clone size: -; CDR3 protein: CASSLNRGSNEKLFF; CDR3 DNA: TGTGCCAGCAGCTTAAACAGGGGCTCTAATGAAAAACTGTTTTTT
V gene: TRBV5-1; D gene: -; J gene: TRBJ2-3; clone size: -; CDR3 protein: CASSLVTSEYSDTQYF; CDR3 DNA: TGCGCCAGCAGCTTAGTAACTAGTGAATATTCAGATACGCAGTATTTT
V gene: TRBV6-5; D gene: -; J gene: TRBJ1-1; clone size: -; CDR3 protein: CASSLGTEAFF; CDR3 DNA: TGTGCCAGTTCACTTGGCACTGAAGCTTTCTTT
V gene: TRBV5-1; D gene: -; J gene: TRBJ1-5; clone size: -; CDR3 protein: CASSLEGASQPQHF; CDR3 DNA: TGCGCCAGCAGCTTGGAAGGGGCGAGTCAGCCCCAGCATTTT
V gene: TRBV5-1; D gene: -; J gene: TRBJ1-4; clone size: -; CDR3 protein: CASSLATGGENEKLFF; CDR3 DNA: TGCGCCAGCAGCTTGGCCACGGGTGGTGAAAATGAAAAACTGTTTTTT
V gene: TRBV6-1; D gene: -; J gene: TRBJ1-1; clone size: -; CDR3 protein: CASRTPGTEAFF; CDR3 DNA: TGTGCCAGCAGGACCCCGGGGACTGAAGCTTTCTTT
V gene: TRBV28; D gene: TRBD2; J gene: TRBJ2-2; clone size: -; CDR3 protein: CASRDSGGSVTGELFF; CDR3 DNA: TGTGCCAGCAGGGACAGCGGGGGTTCTGTCACCGGGGAGCTGTTTTTT
V gene: TRBV5-5; D gene: -; J gene: TRBJ2-7; clone size: -; CDR3 protein: CASSFRGGGIYEQYF; CDR3 DNA: TGTGCCAGCAGCTTCAGGGGCGGAGGTATATACGAGCAGTACTTC
V gene: TRBV29-1; D gene: TRBD1; J gene: TRBJ2-7; clone size: -; CDR3 protein: CSVRGLSPYEQYF; CDR3 DNA: TGCAGCGTCAGGGGGCTATCGCCCTACGAGCAGTACTTC
V gene: TRBV19; D gene: TRBD1; J gene: TRBJ1-2; clone size: -; CDR3 protein: CASIGTGFRGYTF; CDR3 DNA: TGTGCCAGTATCGGGACAGGGTTTCGAGGCTACACCTTC
V gene: TRBV6-2/TRBV6-3; D gene: -; J gene: TRBJ2-5; clone size: -; CDR3 protein: CASSYRDTLQETQYF; CDR3 DNA: TGTGCCAGCAGTTACCGGGACACCCTACAAGAGACCCAGTACTTC
V gene: TRBV6-5; D gene: TRBD1; J gene: TRBJ1-5; clone size: -; CDR3 protein: CASREGQQYQPQHF; CDR3 DNA: TGTGCCAGCAGGGAGGGACAGCAATATCAGCCCCAGCATTTT